These 6 T cell receptor beta chains came from one sample sequenced in a study of Ad26.COV2.S vaccination and SARS-CoV-2 variants. The data were produced by immunoSEQ multiplex PCR, yet TCRdb's version contains in-frame clones alone and is incomplete. This table has over 200,000 clones, roughly 90% appearing once. Documented treatment: 15 to 20 received Ad26.COV2.S at low or high dose, single or two shots; 5 received placebo; per-sample allocation not given. The investigators took samples on day 63 after the first vaccine or placebo injection. The sample in question was peripheral blood, obtained in a trial of Ad26.COV2.S vaccine versus placebo. Receptor source: a person between 18 and 65 years old who received the Ad26.COV2.S COVID-19 vaccine or a placebo.

Only a few counts were recorded for this clone. The V gene is TRBV24-1, the J gene TRBJ2-3, with a weak D call TRBD2 (6 bases). From germline, CDR1 is KGHDR and CDR2 SFDVKD. The V end lost 3 bases, the J end lost 2 bases, and 11 bases lay between the germline ends. This CDR3 is built from 15 residues. The CDR3: CATSDLSGDTDTQYF. CDR3 nucleotides: TGTGCCACCAGTGATCTTTCGGGGGACACAGATACGCAGTATTTT.

J is TRBJ2-2 and V is TRBV7-8; no definite D call. Trimming removed 1 base at V and 1 base at J, with 4 bases between. Germline loops: CDR1 SGHVS, CDR2 FQNEAQ. CDR3 length: 14 residues. CDR3 bases: TGTGCCAGCAGCTTAGGACTGAACACCGGGGAGCTGTTTTTT. This encodes CASSLGLNTGELFF.

The V gene is TRBV4-3, the J gene TRBJ1-1; D is undetermined. CDR3 size: 15 residues. Germline loops: CDR1 LGHNA, CDR2 YSLEER. Trimming cost V 0 bases and J 0 bases, with 8 bases left between them. For the CDR3, the DNA is TGCGCCAGCAGCCAAGAATGGCCGTTGAACACTGAAGCTTTCTTT. Its translation is CASSQEWPLNTEAFF.

CDR3 nucleotides: TGTGCCAGCAGCAACACAGATACGCAGTATTTT. Encoded protein: CASSNTDTQYF. The V call is TRBV7-3, the J call TRBJ2-3; the D is unclear. Germline V lookup: CDR1 SGHTA, CDR2 FQGTGA. The CDR3 loop spans 11 amino acids. The V end was cut by 5 bases, the J end by 2 bases, with 2 bases between.

CDR3 bases: TGTGCCAGCAGCCAAGTGACTAGCGGGAAAACCTACGAGCAGTACTTC. Protein product: CASSQVTSGKTYEQYF. V usage is TRBV4-2 and J usage is TRBJ2-7; 11 nucleotides align to TRBD2. The trim removed 1 base at V and 2 bases at J, leaving 4 bases unmatched. CDR3 length: 16 amino acids. The V gene's germline CDR1 is LGHNA and CDR2 YNFKEQ.

The chain uses TRBV30 and TRBJ1-5, with TRBD1 as a possible D gene (6 bases). Germline CDR1 is GTSNPN and CDR2 is SVGIG (reference sequence). The CDR3 contains 18 residues. V shed 1 base and J shed 0 bases, with 19 bases lying between them. CDR3 coding DNA: TGTGCCTGGAGTGAGGGGTACAGGGTGATGCCTAGCAATCAGCCCCAGCATTTT. It codes for CAWSEGYRVMPSNQPQHF.